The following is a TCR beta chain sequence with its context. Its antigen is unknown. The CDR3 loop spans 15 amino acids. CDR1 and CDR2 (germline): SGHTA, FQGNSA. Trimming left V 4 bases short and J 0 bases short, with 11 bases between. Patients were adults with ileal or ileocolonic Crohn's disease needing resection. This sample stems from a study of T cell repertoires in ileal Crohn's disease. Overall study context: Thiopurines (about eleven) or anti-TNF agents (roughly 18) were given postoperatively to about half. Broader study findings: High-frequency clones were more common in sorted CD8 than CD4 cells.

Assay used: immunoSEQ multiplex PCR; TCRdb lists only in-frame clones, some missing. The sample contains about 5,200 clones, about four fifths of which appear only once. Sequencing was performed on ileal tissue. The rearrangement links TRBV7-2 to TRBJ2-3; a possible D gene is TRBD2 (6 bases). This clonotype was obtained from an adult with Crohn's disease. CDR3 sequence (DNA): TGTGCCAGCAGCTCGGACTATCTTAGCACAGATACGCAGTATTTT. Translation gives CASSSDYLSTDTQYF.